This T cell receptor (beta chain) was profiled in a study of early T cells in non-severe SARS-CoV-2 infection. V was pared by 1 base and J by 5 bases, with 6 bases between. This CDR3 region has 13 residues. Study-wide findings and caveats: Database matching using VDJdb favored anti-spike CD8 responses, with private and CD4 specificities left missing.

Each single cDNA molecule received a unique molecular identifier. A single record per CDR3 protein comes from TCRdb applying MiXCR to the 5' RACE reads. The sample includes 20,000 or so distinct CDR3 sequences, about 4.9% seen only once; the top ten take roughly 5%. This clonotype has at least ten counts. Its specificity is unknown. The receptor was derived from an adult who was a healthcare worker with PCR-confirmed SARS-CoV-2 infection or an uninfected control (not recorded which). The material sequenced was whole blood. The gene calls are TRBV12-3 or TRBV12-4 and TRBJ1-5; D unclear. CDR3 loop: CASSLERDQPQHF. The CDR3 DNA is TGTGCCAGCAGTTTAGAGAGGGATCAGCCCCAGCATTTT.